The 28 T cell receptor beta chains presented below share a single source sample, sequenced in a study of CD8 T cells in ankylosing spondylitis. TCRdb reprocessed the 5' RACE reads with MiXCR, giving one entry per CDR3 protein. The data show approximately 250,000 distinct CDR3 sequences, roughly a third seen once. Sequenced sample: blood, either unsorted or a sorted T cell fraction (not recorded which). Source of these receptors: a male donor with ankylosing spondylitis or in good health (not recorded which).

V and J are TRBV12-3 or TRBV12-4 and TRBJ2-5, with TRBD2 as a possible D gene (7 bases). The ends were cut back, 5 bases at V and 3 bases at J, with 19 bases in the middle. The length of the CDR3 is 16 residues. This CDR3 reads CASSALGRGLEETQYF. The DNA of the CDR3 is TGTGCCAGCAGTGCCTTGGGGCGGGGGCTCGAAGAGACCCAGTACTTC.

The rearrangement links TRBV27 to TRBJ2-7; 7 nucleotides match TRBD1. Germline V gene sequence: CDR1 MNHEY, CDR2 SMNVEV (reference sequence). The trim removed 8 bases at V and 4 bases at J, leaving 5 bases unmatched. This CDR3 is 12 amino acids long. Written as DNA, the CDR3 is TGTGCCAGCCGTGGCAGGGGGTACGAGCAGTACTTC. Translating gives CASRGRGYEQYF.

The J gene is TRBJ2-3, the V gene TRBV28; the match to TRBD1 covers 9 bases. V was clipped by 3 bases and J by 3 bases; unmatched bases: 4. The length of the CDR3 is 15 residues. In germline, CDR1 is MDHEN, CDR2 SYDVKM. Here the CDR3 reads CASSLYRGRTDTQYF. In nucleotides, the CDR3 is TGTGCCAGCAGTTTGTACAGGGGGCGTACAGATACGCAGTATTTT.

The chain joins TRBV3-1 to TRBJ2-7; 12 bases map to TRBD1. CDR3 length: 15 amino acids. The germline V gene has CDR1 LGHDT and CDR2 YNNKEL (reference sequence). The trim removed 7 bases at V and 6 bases at J, leaving 10 bases unmatched. CDR3 sequence (DNA): TGTGCCAGCATGGATCGAGGGACAGGGGGCAGCGAGCAGTACTTC. This encodes CASMDRGTGGSEQYF.

This clonotype has just a few counts. This sequence joins TRBV20-1 and TRBJ2-5; tentatively, D is TRBD1 or TRBD2 (6 bases each). The CDR3 is 14 amino acids. CDR1 is DFQATT and CDR2 is SNEGSKA in the germline V gene (reference sequence). Trimming removed 3 bases from V and 2 bases from J, with 13 bases in between. In DNA, the CDR3 is TGCAGTGCTAGTTTAGGGGGGAATCAAGAGACCCAGTACTTC. Residues: CSASLGGNQETQYF.

This clonotype was recorded a few times. The V gene is TRBV20-1, the J gene TRBJ2-3; D unclear. The CDR3 spans 11 residues. In germline, CDR1 is DFQATT, CDR2 SNEGSKA (reference sequence). Trimming took off 2 bases at V and 2 bases at J, with 2 bases between the two ends. The CDR3 coding sequence is TGCAGTGCTAGAAACACAGATACGCAGTATTTT. It encodes CSARNTDTQYF.

Only a few counts were recorded for this clonotype. This chain uses TRBV11-2 with TRBJ2-3, with 7 bases fitting TRBD2. Germline-derived CDR1 and CDR2 are SGHAT and FQNNGV. Trimming took 4 bases from V and 3 from J; bases not matched to a gene: 4. CDR3 length equals 14 residues. The CDR3 sequence: CASSYRLATDTQYF. DNA for the CDR3: TGTGCCAGCAGCTACCGACTAGCTACAGATACGCAGTATTTT.

Only a few counts were recorded for this clonotype. The genes are TRBV20-1 and TRBJ2-5, with D hard to call. This CDR3 is built from 15 residues. Germline V gene lookup returns CDR1 DFQATT and CDR2 SNEGSKA (reference sequence). The V end lost 0 bases, the J end lost 2 bases, and 13 bases lay between the germline ends. CDR3 sequence reads: CSARDPASLQETQYF. DNA for the CDR3: TGCAGTGCTAGAGATCCGGCTTCATTACAAGAGACCCAGTACTTC.

The genes are TRBV10-3 and TRBJ2-7; TRBD1 aligns across 8 bases. Germline V gene sequence: CDR1 ENHRY, CDR2 SYGVKD. J was trimmed by 2 bases and V by 4 bases; bases with no gene match: 7. This CDR3 is built from 15 residues. CDR3: CAISAPGGGTYEQYF. The CDR3 DNA follows: TGTGCCATCAGTGCCCCAGGGGGCGGGACCTACGAGCAGTACTTC.

This chain connects TRBV20-1 to TRBJ2-1; a weak D match, TRBD2 (5 bases). Germline loops: CDR1 DFQATT, CDR2 SNEGSKA (reference sequence). V lost 3 bases and J lost 1, with 10 bases in between. The CDR3 is made up of 14 amino acids. The CDR3 reads CSASRPGSYNEQFF. CDR3 bases: TGCAGTGCTAGTAGACCGGGGTCCTACAATGAGCAGTTCTTC.

This clonotype has only a few counts. This chain joins TRBV5-1 and TRBJ2-1, with TRBD1 as a possible D gene (6 bases). The V and J ends lost 4 bases and 10 bases respectively, with 15 bases between them. The CDR3 is 13 residues long. Germline V gene sequence: CDR1 SGHRS, CDR2 YFSETQ. The CDR3 here is CASSTTGRDEQFF. In DNA, the CDR3 is TGCGCCAGCAGCACTACAGGGCGTGACGAGCAGTTCTTC.

In its sample, this clonotype was seen a few times. V gene TRBV6-5 combines with J gene TRBJ2-7; D tentatively reads TRBD1 or TRBD2 (6 bases each). V was cut by 3 bases and J by 6 bases, with 12 bases left in between. CDR1 and CDR2 from the germline V gene are MNHEY and SVGAGI. CDR3 length: 13 residues. CDR3 sequence (DNA): TGTGCCAGCAGTTATTGGGGGGCCGTCGAGCAGTACTTC. It is translated as CASSYWGAVEQYF.

The V and J genes are TRBV10-3 and TRBJ1-2, with TRBD1 as a possible D gene (6 bases). V lost 3 bases and J lost 3, with 8 bases in between. The CDR3 is 13 residues long. Germline loops: CDR1 ENHRY, CDR2 SYGVKD. CDR3 sequence reads: CAISDGQYYGYTF. As DNA, the CDR3 is TGTGCCATCAGTGACGGACAGTACTATGGCTACACCTTC.

The CDR3 DNA reads TGTGCCAGCAACATCGGGGGAGGGGGGCCAAGCAATCAGCCCCAGCATTTT. Its protein is CASNIGGGGPSNQPQHF. The V gene is TRBV6-1, the J gene TRBJ1-5; a weak D match, TRBD1 (6 bases). The germline CDR1 and CDR2 sequences are MNHNS and SASEGT. The CDR3 is made up of 17 amino acids. V gave up 7 bases and J gave up 1 base, with 20 bases separating them.

V is TRBV29-1 and J is TRBJ2-7, with D perhaps matching TRBD1 (7 bases). The CDR3 contains 14 residues. Germline-derived CDR1 and CDR2 are SQVTM and ANQGSEA. Trimming took off 4 bases at V and 0 bases at J, with 13 bases between the two ends. The chain's CDR3 is CSVVGGGLSYEQYF. The CDR3 DNA reads TGCAGCGTTGTTGGAGGGGGCCTCTCCTACGAGCAGTACTTC.

The rearrangement uses TRBV5-5 and TRBJ1-1; D not certain. CDR3 length equals 13 residues. CDR1 is SGHKS, CDR2 YYEKEE, per germline (reference sequence). The V end was cut by 3 bases, the J end by 5 bases, with 11 bases between. The CDR3: CASSSRMSTEAFF. Here the CDR3 DNA reads TGTGCCAGCAGCTCCCGGATGAGTACTGAAGCTTTCTTT. Based on the CDR3 plus reference TRBV5-5 and TRBJ1-1, the full variable domain is DAGVTQSPTHLIKTRGQQVTLRCSPISGHKSVSWYQQVLGQGPQFIFQYYEKEERGRGNFPDRFSARQFPNYSSELNVNALLLGDSALYLCASSSRMSTEAFFGQGTRLTVV.

This clonotype has a single count. The chain joins TRBV27 to TRBJ2-7, with D perhaps matching TRBD1 or TRBD2 (5 bases each). Trimming shortened V by 3 bases and J by 1 base, and 7 bases separated the two germline ends. CDR1 and CDR2 from the germline V gene are MNHEY and SMNVEV (reference sequence). CDR3 length: 13 residues. The CDR3 is CASSLGESYEQYF. The CDR3 coding sequence is TGTGCCAGCAGTTTGGGGGAATCCTACGAGCAGTACTTC.

The chain combines TRBV7-9 with TRBJ1-3, with no clear D. This CDR3 region has 14 residues. Trimming took off 4 bases at V and 0 bases at J, with 7 bases between the two ends. Germline V gene sequence: CDR1 SEHNR, CDR2 FQNEAQ (reference sequence). CDR3 protein: CASSYPGSGNTIYF. As DNA, the CDR3 is TGTGCCAGCAGCTACCCCGGCTCTGGAAACACCATATATTTT.

This clonotype was seen more than once but under ten times. The chain uses TRBV21-1 and TRBJ2-1; the table assigns TRBD1, which was not confirmed against the DNA. TRBV21-1 is assigned pseudogene status. The CDR3 is made up of 21 amino acids. The DNA for the CDR3 is TGTGCCAGCAGCAAAAGAGTTGTCCCGACAGGGATGGGAAGCTCCTACAATGAGCAGTTCTTC. It encodes CASSKRVVPTGMGSSYNEQFF.

This chain joins TRBV6-5 and TRBJ1-5; D is possibly TRBD1 (5 bases). The V end was cut by 4 bases, the J end by 3 bases, with 10 bases between. The CDR3 consists of 14 residues. Germline lookup yields CDR1 MNHEY and CDR2 SVGAGI. The CDR3 spells CASSSQGPNQPQHF. DNA for the CDR3: TGTGCCAGCAGTTCCCAGGGCCCCAATCAGCCCCAGCATTTT.

This clonotype has just a few counts. The chain has TRBV29-1 and TRBJ2-5, with 10 bases aligning to TRBD1. Germline values: CDR1 SQVTM, CDR2 ANQGSEA. This CDR3 has 14 amino acids. The ends lost 3 bases at V and 2 bases at J; junction bases unmatched: 3. CDR3: CSVDGGQGQETQYF. As DNA, the CDR3 is TGCAGCGTTGATGGGGGACAGGGGCAAGAGACCCAGTACTTC.

As regards this clonotype: One junction end does not reproduce the germline sequence, and a read error may be involved. This chain connects TRBV20-1 to TRBJ1-6; no reliable D call. The CDR3 is made up of 14 amino acids. Germline CDR1 and CDR2: DFQATT and SNEGSKA (reference sequence). Written as DNA, the CDR3 is TGCAGTGCTAGTCTAGAAGGCTATAATTCGCCCCTCCACTTT. It specifies CSASLEGYNSPLHF.

The chain recombines TRBV7-2 with TRBJ2-5, with 7 nucleotides matching TRBD1. The length of the CDR3 is 14 residues. V was clipped by 1 base and J by 7 bases; unmatched bases: 6. Germline CDR1 and CDR2: SGHTA and FQGNSA. The CDR3 loop is CASSLVAGGATQYF. The DNA for the CDR3 is TGTGCCAGCAGCTTAGTAGCAGGGGGAGCGACCCAGTACTTC.

The rearrangement joins TRBV12-3 or TRBV12-4 to TRBJ2-5, with 7 bases aligning to TRBD2. This CDR3 region has 13 residues. Unmatched junction bases numbered 5, after V lost 7 bases and J lost 3 bases. The CDR3 here is CASIRGGEETQYF. The CDR3 DNA is TGTGCCAGCATCCGCGGGGGAGAAGAGACCCAGTACTTC.

The chain employs TRBV20-1 and TRBJ2-2, with 11 bases lining up with TRBD2. This CDR3 is 16 amino acids long. Germline V gene sequence: CDR1 DFQATT, CDR2 SNEGSKA (reference sequence). With V trimmed by 3 bases and J by 2 bases, 5 bases remained unmatched. The CDR3 region has the DNA TGCAGTGCTAGTGAGCTAGCGGGGGGAAACACCGGGGAGCTGTTTTTT. Its protein is CSASELAGGNTGELFF.

J is TRBJ2-3 and V is TRBV5-5; TRBD2 aligns across 7 bases. J lost 2 bases, V lost 4 bases, and 7 bases had no gene match. Looked up from germline, CDR1 is SGHKS and CDR2 is YYEKEE (reference sequence). CDR3 length: 15 amino acids. CDR3 DNA sequence: TGTGCCAGCAGCCCCGGGGAGGGAATCACAGATACGCAGTATTTT. Its protein is CASSPGEGITDTQYF.

Ten or more counts support this clonotype. The CDR3 reads CASSLYGTGGYNEQFF. The CDR3 DNA reads TGTGCCAGCAGTTTATATGGTACAGGGGGCTACAATGAGCAGTTCTTC. The V call is TRBV27, the J call TRBJ2-1; 8 bases are a match to TRBD1. Germline-derived CDR1 and CDR2 are MNHEY and SMNVEV (reference sequence). J gave up 3 bases and V 1 base, and 5 bases lay outside the gene matches. This CDR3 comprises 16 residues.

This clonotype has more than one count but fewer than ten. The gene calls are TRBV20-1 and TRBJ2-7; tentative D call: TRBD2 (6 bases). Trimming shortened V by 0 bases and J by 2 bases, and 14 bases separated the two germline ends. Germline CDR1 is DFQATT and CDR2 is SNEGSKA (reference sequence). The CDR3 length is 15 residues. CDR3 protein: CSARDLGGVTYEQYF. The CDR3 nucleotides are TGCAGTGCTAGAGATCTCGGGGGAGTAACCTACGAGCAGTACTTC.